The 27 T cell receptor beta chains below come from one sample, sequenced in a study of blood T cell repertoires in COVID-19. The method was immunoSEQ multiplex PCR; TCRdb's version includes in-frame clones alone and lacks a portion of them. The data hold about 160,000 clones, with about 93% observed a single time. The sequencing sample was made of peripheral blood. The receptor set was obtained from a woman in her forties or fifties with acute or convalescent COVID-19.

CDR3 sequence: CASSIASGLNIQYF. The DNA of the CDR3 is TGTGCCAGTAGTATCGCATCGGGACTAAACATTCAGTACTTC. The chain is built from TRBV19 and TRBJ2-4; D is possibly TRBD2 (6 bases). V was pared by 3 bases and J by 6 bases, with 12 bases between. Germline V gives CDR1 LNHDA, CDR2 SQIVND (reference sequence). This CDR3 region has 14 residues.

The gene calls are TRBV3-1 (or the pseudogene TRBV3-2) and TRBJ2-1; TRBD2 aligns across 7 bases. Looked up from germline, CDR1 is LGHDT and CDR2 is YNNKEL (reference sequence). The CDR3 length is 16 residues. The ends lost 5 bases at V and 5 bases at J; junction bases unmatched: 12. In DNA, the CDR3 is TGTGCCAGCAGCACTGCGGGACTAACCCTAAACAATGAGCAGTTCTTC. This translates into CASSTAGLTLNNEQFF.

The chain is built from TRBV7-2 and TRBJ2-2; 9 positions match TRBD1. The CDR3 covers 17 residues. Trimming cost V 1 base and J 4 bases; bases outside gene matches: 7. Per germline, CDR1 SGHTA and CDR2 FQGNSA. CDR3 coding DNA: TGTGCCAGCAGCTTAGTCCCGGGACAGGGTAGCACCGGGGAGCTGTTTTTT. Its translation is CASSLVPGQGSTGELFF.

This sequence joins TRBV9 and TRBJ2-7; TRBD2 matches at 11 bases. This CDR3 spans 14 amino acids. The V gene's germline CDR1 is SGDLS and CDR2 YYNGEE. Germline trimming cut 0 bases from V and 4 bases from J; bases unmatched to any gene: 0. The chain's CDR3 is CASSVASGRYEQYF. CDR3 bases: TGTGCCAGCAGCGTAGCTAGCGGGAGGTACGAGCAGTACTTC.

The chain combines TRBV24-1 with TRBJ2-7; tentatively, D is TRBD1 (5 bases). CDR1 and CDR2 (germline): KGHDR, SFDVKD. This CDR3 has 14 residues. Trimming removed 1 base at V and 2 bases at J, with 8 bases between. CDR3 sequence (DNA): TGTGCCACCAGTGATTTAGGGGCCCCCTACGAGCAGTACTTC. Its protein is CATSDLGAPYEQYF.

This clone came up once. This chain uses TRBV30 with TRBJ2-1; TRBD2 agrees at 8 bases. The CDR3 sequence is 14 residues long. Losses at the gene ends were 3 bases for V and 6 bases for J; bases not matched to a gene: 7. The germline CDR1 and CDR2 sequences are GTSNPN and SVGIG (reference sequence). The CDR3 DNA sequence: TGTGCCTGGAGCGCGGGGGGCGTTATCAATGAGCAGTTCTTC. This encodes CAWSAGGVINEQFF.

Written as DNA, the CDR3 is TGCAGCGCCTCTCTCGGGGTGAATCAGCCCCAGCATTTT. Translation: CSASLGVNQPQHF. The chain carries TRBV29-1 and TRBJ1-5; D remains unclear. The CDR3 sequence is 13 residues long. V was shortened by 7 bases and J by 4 bases, with 14 bases between the two germline ends. Germline V gene data show CDR1 as SQVTM and CDR2 as ANQGSEA.

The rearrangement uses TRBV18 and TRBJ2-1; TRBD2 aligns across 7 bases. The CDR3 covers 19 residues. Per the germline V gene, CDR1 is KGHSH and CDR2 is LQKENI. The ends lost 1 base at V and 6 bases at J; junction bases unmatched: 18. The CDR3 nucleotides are TGTGCCAGCTCACCACGGGCAGGGAGTGGCCCAATAGCGGGCAATGAGCAGTTCTTC. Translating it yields CASSPRAGSGPIAGNEQFF.

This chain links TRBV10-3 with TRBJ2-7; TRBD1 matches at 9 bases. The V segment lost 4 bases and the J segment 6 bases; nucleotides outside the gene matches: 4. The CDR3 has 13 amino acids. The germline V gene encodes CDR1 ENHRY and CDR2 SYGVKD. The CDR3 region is CAISAGTGREQYF. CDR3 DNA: TGTGCCATCAGTGCCGGGACAGGGCGCGAGCAGTACTTC.

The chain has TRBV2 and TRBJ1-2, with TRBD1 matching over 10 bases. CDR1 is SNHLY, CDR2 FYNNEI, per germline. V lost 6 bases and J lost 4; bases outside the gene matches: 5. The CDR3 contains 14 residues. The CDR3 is CASRSDRGSYGYTF. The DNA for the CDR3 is TGTGCCAGCAGATCGGACAGGGGGTCCTATGGCTACACCTTC.

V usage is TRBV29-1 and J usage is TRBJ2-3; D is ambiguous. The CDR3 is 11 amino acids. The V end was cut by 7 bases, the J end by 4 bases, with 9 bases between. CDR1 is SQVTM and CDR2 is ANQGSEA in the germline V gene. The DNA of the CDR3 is TGCAGCGCCGAGCTCTCAGATACGCAGTATTTT. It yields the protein CSAELSDTQYF.

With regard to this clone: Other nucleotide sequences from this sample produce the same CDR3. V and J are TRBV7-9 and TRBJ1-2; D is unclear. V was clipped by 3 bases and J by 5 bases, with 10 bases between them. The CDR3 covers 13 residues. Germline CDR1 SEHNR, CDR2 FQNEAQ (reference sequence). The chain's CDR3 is CASSFVAKYGYTF. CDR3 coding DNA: TGTGCCAGCAGCTTCGTAGCGAAATATGGCTACACCTTC.

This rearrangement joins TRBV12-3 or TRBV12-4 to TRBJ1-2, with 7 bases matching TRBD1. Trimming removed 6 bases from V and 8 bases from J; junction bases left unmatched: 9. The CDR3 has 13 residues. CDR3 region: CASSLGQNGGYTF. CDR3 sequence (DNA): TGTGCCAGCAGCCTGGGACAGAATGGAGGCTACACCTTC.

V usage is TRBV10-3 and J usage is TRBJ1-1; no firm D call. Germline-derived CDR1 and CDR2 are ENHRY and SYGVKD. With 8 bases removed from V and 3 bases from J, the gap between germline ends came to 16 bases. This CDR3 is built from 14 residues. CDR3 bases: TGTGCCATCGGAGCCACTAGAGCGGACACTGAAGCTTTCTTT. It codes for CAIGATRADTEAFF.

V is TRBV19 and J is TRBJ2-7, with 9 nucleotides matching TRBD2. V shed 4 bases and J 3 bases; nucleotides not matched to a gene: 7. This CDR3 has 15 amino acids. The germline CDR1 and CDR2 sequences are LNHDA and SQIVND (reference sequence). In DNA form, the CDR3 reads TGTGCCAGTAGTACACGACTAGCGGAGCACTACGAGCAGTACTTC. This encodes CASSTRLAEHYEQYF.

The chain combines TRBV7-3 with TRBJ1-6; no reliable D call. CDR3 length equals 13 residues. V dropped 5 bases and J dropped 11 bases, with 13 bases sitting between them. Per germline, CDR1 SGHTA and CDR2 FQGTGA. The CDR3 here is CASSPGARTPLHF. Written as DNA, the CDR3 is TGTGCCAGCAGCCCGGGTGCACGAACACCCCTCCACTTT.

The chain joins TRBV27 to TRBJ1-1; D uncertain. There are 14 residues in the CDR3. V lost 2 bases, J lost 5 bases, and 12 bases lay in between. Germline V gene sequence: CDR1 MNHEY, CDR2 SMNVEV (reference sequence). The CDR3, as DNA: TGTGCCAGCAGTTTAAAGGTATCGGGGACTGAAGCTTTCTTT. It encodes CASSLKVSGTEAFF.

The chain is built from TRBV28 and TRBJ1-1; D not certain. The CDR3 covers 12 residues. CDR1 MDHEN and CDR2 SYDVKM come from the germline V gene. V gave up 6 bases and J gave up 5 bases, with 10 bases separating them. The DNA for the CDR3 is TGTGCCAGCAGCCCTAGGAGGACTGAAGCTTTCTTT. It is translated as CASSPRRTEAFF.

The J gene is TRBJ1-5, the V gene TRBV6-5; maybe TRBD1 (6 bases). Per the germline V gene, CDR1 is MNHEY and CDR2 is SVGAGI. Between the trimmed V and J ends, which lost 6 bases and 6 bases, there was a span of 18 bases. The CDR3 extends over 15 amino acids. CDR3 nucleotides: TGTGCCAGCAGATTAATAACAGGGACGGGTCAGCCCCAGCATTTT. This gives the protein CASRLITGTGQPQHF.

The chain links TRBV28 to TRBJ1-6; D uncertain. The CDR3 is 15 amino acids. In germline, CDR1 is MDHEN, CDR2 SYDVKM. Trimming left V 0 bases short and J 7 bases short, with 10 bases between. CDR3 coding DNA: TGTGCCAGCAGTTTATGGTTGGCAGCGAATTCACCCCTCCACTTT. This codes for CASSLWLAANSPLHF.

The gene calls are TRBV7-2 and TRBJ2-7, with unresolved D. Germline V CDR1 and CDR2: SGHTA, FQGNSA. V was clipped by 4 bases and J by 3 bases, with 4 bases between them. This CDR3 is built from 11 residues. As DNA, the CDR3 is TGTGCCAGCAGCTATAACTACGAGCAGTACTTC. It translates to CASSYNYEQYF. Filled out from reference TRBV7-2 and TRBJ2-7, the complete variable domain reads GAGVSQSPSNKVTEKGKDVELRCDPISGHTALYWYRQSLGQGLEFLIYFQGNSAPDKSGLPSDRFSAERTGGSVSTLTIQRTQQEDSAVYLCASSYNYEQYFGPGTRLTVT.

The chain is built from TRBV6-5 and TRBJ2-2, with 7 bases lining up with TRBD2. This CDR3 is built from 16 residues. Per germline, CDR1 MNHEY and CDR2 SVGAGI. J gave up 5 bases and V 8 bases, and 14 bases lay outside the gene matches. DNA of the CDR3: TGTGCCAGCGGTTCTCCCAGCGGGATTACAACCGGGGAGCTGTTTTTT. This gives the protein CASGSPSGITTGELFF.

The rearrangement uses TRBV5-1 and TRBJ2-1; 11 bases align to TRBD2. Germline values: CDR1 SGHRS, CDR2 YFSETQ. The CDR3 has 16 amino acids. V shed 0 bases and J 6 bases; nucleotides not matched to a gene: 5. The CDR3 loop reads CASSLDPSGGLNEQFF. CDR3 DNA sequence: TGCGCCAGCAGCTTGGACCCTAGCGGGGGGCTCAATGAGCAGTTCTTC.

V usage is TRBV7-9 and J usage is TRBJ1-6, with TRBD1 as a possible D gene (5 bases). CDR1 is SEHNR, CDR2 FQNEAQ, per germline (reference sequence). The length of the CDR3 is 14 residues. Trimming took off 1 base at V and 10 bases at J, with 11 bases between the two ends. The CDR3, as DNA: TGTGCCAGCAGCTTAGTACAGGTTGGATCACCCCTCCACTTT. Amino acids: CASSLVQVGSPLHF.

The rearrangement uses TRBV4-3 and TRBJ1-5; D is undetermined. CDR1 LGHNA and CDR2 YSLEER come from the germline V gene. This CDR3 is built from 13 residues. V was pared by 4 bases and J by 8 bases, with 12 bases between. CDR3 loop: CASSPTGREPQHF. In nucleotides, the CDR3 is TGCGCCAGCAGCCCCACGGGGAGGGAGCCCCAGCATTTT.

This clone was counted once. CDR3: CSPTRETEAFF. The CDR3 coding sequence is TGCAGCCCGACAAGGGAGACTGAAGCTTTCTTT. The chain combines TRBV29-1 with TRBJ1-1, with unresolved D. This CDR3 has 11 residues. CDR1 and CDR2 from the germline V gene are SQVTM and ANQGSEA. Trimming took off 8 bases at V and 5 bases at J, with 12 bases between the two ends.

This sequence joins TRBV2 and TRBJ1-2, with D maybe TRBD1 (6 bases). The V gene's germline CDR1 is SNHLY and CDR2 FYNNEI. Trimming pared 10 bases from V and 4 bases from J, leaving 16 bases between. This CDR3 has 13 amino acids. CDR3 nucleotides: TGTGCCACATACAGGGAAATCCTCTATGGCTACACCTTC. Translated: CATYREILYGYTF.